These T cell receptor beta chains were read from a single sample in a study of T-cell memory formation after mild COVID-19. MiXCR was run by TCRdb on the 5' RACE reads, yielding one entry per CDR3 protein. This sample has about 57,000 distinct CDR3 sequences, with about 12% found just once. The sample comprised PBMCs or a T cell subset sorted from them (not recorded which). The origin of the receptors is a man between 18 and 29 years old who had mild COVID-19 (a few samples of this study predate the infection). Cell type and time point are not known. CDR3s include the opening cysteine and the closing phenylalanine or tryptophan. The D gene is left open where the match is weak. Clone size appears in some rows only: once, few, many, or a class for an expanded clone.

TRBV4-3	TRBJ2-1	NA	NA	CASSQDTMINEQFF	TGCGCCAGCAGCCAAGATACGATGATTAATGAGCAGTTCTTC
TRBV9	TRBJ1-2	NA	TRBD1	CASSAEQGALGGYTF	TGTGCCAGCAGCGCAGAACAGGGGGCGCTTGGTGGCTACACCTTC
TRBV20-1	TRBJ2-1	few	TRBD2	CSAPMGGTDEQFF	TGCAGTGCTCCGATGGGGGGGACGGATGAGCAGTTCTTC
TRBV3-1	TRBJ1-5	few	NA	CASSQGSNQPQHF	TGTGCCAGCAGCCAAGGAAGCAATCAGCCCCAGCATTTT
TRBV28	TRBJ2-3	many	NA	CASRLPQGGTDTQYF	TGTGCCAGCAGATTACCCCAGGGTGGCACAGATACGCAGTATTTT
TRBV3-1	TRBJ1-6	NA	NA	CASSQGTDYNSPLHF	TGTGCCAGCAGCCAAGGGACAGACTATAATTCACCCCTCCACTTT
TRBV5-1	TRBJ2-1	NA	TRBD2	CASKTSGGAAYNEQFF	TGCGCCAGCAAAACTAGCGGGGGAGCCGCTTACAATGAGCAGTTCTTC
TRBV5-1	TRBJ2-5	NA	TRBD2	CASSLVVAGSGETQYF	TGCGCCAGCAGCTTGGTGGTAGCGGGGTCGGGAGAGACCCAGTACTTC
TRBV20-1	TRBJ1-3	NA	TRBD1	CSARDREYGNTIYF	TGCAGTGCTAGGGACAGGGAGTATGGAAACACCATATATTTT
TRBV4-1	TRBJ2-3	NA	NA	CASSQETIPSTDTQYF	TGCGCCAGCAGCCAAGAAACTATCCCTAGCACAGATACGCAGTATTTT